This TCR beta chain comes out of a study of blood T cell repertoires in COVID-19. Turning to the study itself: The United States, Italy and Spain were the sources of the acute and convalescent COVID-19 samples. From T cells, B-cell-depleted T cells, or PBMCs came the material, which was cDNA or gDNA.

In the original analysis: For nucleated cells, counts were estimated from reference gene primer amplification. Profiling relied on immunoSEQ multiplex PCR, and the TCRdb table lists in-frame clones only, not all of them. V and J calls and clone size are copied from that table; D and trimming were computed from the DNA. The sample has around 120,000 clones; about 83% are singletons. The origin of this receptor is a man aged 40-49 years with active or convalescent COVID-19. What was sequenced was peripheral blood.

CDR3 DNA sequence: TGTGCCAGCAGCCTAAGACAGGGGTTGGGCAATTCACCCCTCCACTTT. This translates into CASSLRQGLGNSPLHF. The chain employs TRBV3-1 (or the pseudogene TRBV3-2) and TRBJ1-6; 8 bases are shared with TRBD1. Germline CDR1 reads LGHDT; CDR2 reads YNNKEL (reference sequence). The V segment lost 4 bases and the J segment 7 bases; nucleotides outside the gene matches: 9. The CDR3 runs 16 residues.